Listed here are 15 T cell receptor beta chains from one sample, sequenced in a study of control samples from healthy donors and cancer patients. TCRdb keeps only in-frame clones here, not all; method: immunoSEQ multiplex PCR. The table includes around 100,000 clones, under 95% detected once. The sample was blood. The receptors were sampled from a woman younger than 35 in good health.

The V and J genes are TRBV12-3 or TRBV12-4 and TRBJ1-1; D unclear. Trimming pared 7 bases from V and 1 base from J, leaving 4 bases between. This CDR3 has 11 residues. The CDR3 spells CASTRNTEAFF. The CDR3 nucleotides are TGTGCCAGCACCAGGAACACTGAAGCTTTCTTT.

In DNA form, the CDR3 reads TGTGCCAGCAGCGTTGACAGGGCCGGAAACACCATATATTTT. Its protein product is CASSVDRAGNTIYF. This rearrangement joins TRBV11-2 to TRBJ1-3; 7 bases map to TRBD1. V gave up 5 bases and J gave up 4 bases; unmatched junction bases: 5. Germline CDR1 and CDR2: SGHAT and FQNNGV. CDR3 length: 14 residues.

V is TRBV5-1 and J is TRBJ1-1; D is ambiguous. The germline gives CDR1 SGHRS, CDR2 YFSETQ. V shed 4 bases and J shed 4 bases, with 17 bases lying between them. The CDR3 is 15 residues long. CDR3 in DNA: TGCGCCAGCAGCCTGGGCCCCGGACGTGGCACTGAAGCTTTCTTT. Protein product: CASSLGPGRGTEAFF.

This clone occurred once. The chain uses TRBV27 and TRBJ2-7; D gene uncertain. This CDR3 comprises 13 residues. Germline V gene sequence: CDR1 MNHEY, CDR2 SMNVEV (reference sequence). Trimming cost V 3 bases and J 2 bases, with 8 bases left between them. The chain's CDR3 is CASSFRLTYEQYF. For the CDR3, the DNA is TGTGCCAGCAGTTTCCGACTGACCTACGAGCAGTACTTC.

The CDR3: CASSKAWCYEQYF. CDR3 bases: TGTGCCAGCAGCAAAGCTTGGTGCTACGAGCAGTACTTC. The chain couples TRBV21-1 to TRBJ2-7. TRBV21-1 is a pseudogene. The length of the CDR3 is 13 residues.

This chain uses TRBV24-1 with TRBJ2-1; either TRBD1 or TRBD2 may fit D (5 bases each). The CDR3 is 17 residues long. Germline V CDR1 and CDR2: KGHDR, SFDVKD. V was clipped by 0 bases and J by 5 bases, with 16 bases between them. CDR3 nucleotide sequence: TGTGCCACCAGTGATTTGCCGAAAGGGACCTTCAACAATGAGCAGTTCTTC. Amino acids: CATSDLPKGTFNNEQFF.

This chain uses TRBV29-1 with TRBJ2-7; D remains ambiguous. The germline CDR1 and CDR2 sequences are SQVTM and ANQGSEA. This CDR3 region has 11 residues. The V end was cut by 1 base, the J end by 7 bases, with 8 bases between. The CDR3 region is CSVEVGREQYF. The CDR3, as DNA: TGCAGCGTTGAAGTTGGGCGGGAGCAGTACTTC.

The J gene is TRBJ2-7, the V gene TRBV27; 10 positions match TRBD2. Germline V gene data show CDR1 as MNHEY and CDR2 as SMNVEV (reference sequence). This CDR3 comprises 15 residues. With 8 bases clipped from V and 0 bases from J, the junction kept 7 bases outside the gene matches. CDR3 sequence reads: CASCRSGGASYEQYF. As DNA, the CDR3 is TGTGCCAGCTGTAGAAGCGGGGGGGCCTCCTACGAGCAGTACTTC.

The V gene is TRBV6-1, the J gene TRBJ2-7; no clear D. V was pared by 3 bases and J by 0 bases, with 18 bases between. The CDR3 consists of 17 residues. Germline V CDR1 and CDR2: MNHNS, SASEGT. The CDR3 sequence: CASSDSDGPLGSYEQYF. The CDR3 DNA reads as TGTGCCAGCAGTGATAGTGACGGTCCCCTGGGCTCCTACGAGCAGTACTTC.

The CDR3 DNA reads as TGTGCCAGCAGCTCGGGACAGCTCTATGGCTACACCTTC. This codes for CASSSGQLYGYTF. The V and J genes are TRBV7-9 and TRBJ1-2; TRBD1 matches 7 bases. The CDR3 loop spans 13 amino acids. The germline gives CDR1 SEHNR, CDR2 FQNEAQ (reference sequence). The ends lost 4 bases at V and 4 bases at J; junction bases unmatched: 3.

This chain uses TRBV11-2 with TRBJ1-1, with TRBD1 matching 8 bases. Germline V CDR1 and CDR2: SGHAT, FQNNGV. The ends lost 1 base at V and 4 bases at J; junction bases unmatched: 5. The CDR3 runs to 15 residues. The CDR3 sequence: CASSLVGDRFTEAFF. DNA of the CDR3: TGTGCCAGCAGCTTAGTAGGGGACAGGTTCACTGAAGCTTTCTTT. The variable domain in full, completed from reference TRBV11-2 and TRBJ1-1, reads EAGVAQSPRYKIIEKRQSVAFWCNPISGHATLYWYQQILGQGPKLLIQFQNNGVVDDSQLPKDRFSAERLKGVDSTLKIQPAKLEDSAVYLCASSLVGDRFTEAFFGQGTRLTVV.

The V and J genes are TRBV9 and TRBJ2-3; 13 bases line up with TRBD2. The trim removed 4 bases at V and 4 bases at J, leaving 6 bases unmatched. CDR3 size: 16 residues. Germline V CDR1 and CDR2: SGDLS, YYNGEE. CDR3 in amino acids: CASSPSLAGGSDTQYF. DNA for the CDR3: TGTGCCAGCAGCCCCTCACTAGCGGGGGGGTCAGATACGCAGTATTTT. The variable domain in full, with the rest retrieved from reference TRBV9 and TRBJ2-3, is DSGVTQTPKHLITATGQRVTLRCSPRSGDLSVYWYQQSLDQGLQFLIQYYNGEERAKGNILERFSAQQFPDLHSELNLSSLELGDSALYFCASSPSLAGGSDTQYFGPGTRLTVL.

This clone was observed once. This chain uses TRBV6-5 with TRBJ1-2; no definite D call. CDR3 size: 13 residues. The V gene lost 2 bases and the J gene lost 7 bases, with 11 bases spanning the gap. CDR1 and CDR2 from the germline V gene are MNHEY and SVGAGI. CDR3 loop: CASSYGGAGGYTF. Here the CDR3 DNA reads TGTGCCAGCAGTTACGGCGGCGCGGGTGGCTACACCTTC.

The gene calls are TRBV19 and TRBJ1-6, with a weak D call TRBD1 (6 bases). This CDR3 spans 14 amino acids. Germline V gene data show CDR1 as LNHDA and CDR2 as SQIVND (reference sequence). Trimming took off 3 bases at V and 10 bases at J, with 13 bases between the two ends. DNA of the CDR3: TGTGCCAGTAGTATTGGGGGGCAGGACTCACCCCTCCACTTT. Its protein is CASSIGGQDSPLHF. Full variable domain (outside the CDR3, taken from reference TRBV19 and TRBJ1-6): DGGITQSPKYLFRKEGQNVTLSCEQNLNHDAMYWYRQDPGQGLRLIYYSQIVNDFQKGDIAEGYSVSREKKESFPLTVTSAQKNPTAFYLCASSIGGQDSPLHFGNGTRLTVT.

The J gene is TRBJ2-1, the V gene TRBV27; D not resolved. The germline V gene encodes CDR1 MNHEY and CDR2 SMNVEV (reference sequence). V lost 7 bases, J lost 7 bases, and 14 bases lay in between. This CDR3 is 13 amino acids long. Here the CDR3 reads CASTPGPGNEQFF. DNA for the CDR3: TGTGCCAGCACCCCTGGTCCCGGGAATGAGCAGTTCTTC.